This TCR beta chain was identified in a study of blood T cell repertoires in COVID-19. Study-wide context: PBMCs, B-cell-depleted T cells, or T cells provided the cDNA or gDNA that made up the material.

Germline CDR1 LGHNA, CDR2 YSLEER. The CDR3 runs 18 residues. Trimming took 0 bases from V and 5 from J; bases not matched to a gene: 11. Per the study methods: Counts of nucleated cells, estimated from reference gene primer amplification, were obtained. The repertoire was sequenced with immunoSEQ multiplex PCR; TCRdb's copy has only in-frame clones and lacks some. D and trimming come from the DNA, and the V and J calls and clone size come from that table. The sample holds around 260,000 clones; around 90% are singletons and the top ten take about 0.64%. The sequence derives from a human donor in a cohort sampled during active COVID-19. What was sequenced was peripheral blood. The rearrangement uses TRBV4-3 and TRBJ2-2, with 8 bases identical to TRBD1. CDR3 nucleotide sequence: TGCGCCAGCAGCCAAGATCTGCCCGGGACAGGAGCTACCGGGGAGCTGTTTTTT. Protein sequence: CASSQDLPGTGATGELFF.